This TCR beta chain was observed in a study of T-cell reconstitution after alpha-beta-depleted transplantation in children. CDR1 is SGHTA, CDR2 FQGNSA, per germline. V was pared by 5 bases and J by 6 bases, with 10 bases of the junction left unmatched. The CDR3 is 15 residues long. This clonotype was seen repeatedly, ten times or more. Preparation of the TCRbeta library involved a method that used unique molecular identifiers. TCRdb reanalysed the PCR reads using MiXCR and keeps one entry per CDR3 protein. The sample carries 260,000 or so distinct CDR3 sequences, about 11% recorded once. Sequenced here: PBMCs from the stem cell graft donor, sampled from the stem cell graft. The chain has TRBV7-2 and TRBJ2-5; 9 positions agree with TRBD1. The TCR sequence derives from a human donor who donated a stem cell graft to a child with acute lymphoblastic leukemia. CDR3 sequence (DNA): TGTGCCAGCAGCGGAAGTAGGACAGGGGTAAAGACCCAGTACTTC. As protein: CASSGSRTGVKTQYF.